Listed here are 32 T cell receptor beta chains from one sample, sequenced in a study of cytomegalovirus exposure and HLA in healthy donors. Vbeta (60) and Jbeta (13) primers were used in the PCR. Profiling relied on immunoSEQ multiplex PCR, and the TCRdb table lists in-frame clones only, not all of them. The data show some 120,000 clones, 60% to 85% seen once. The material sequenced was PBMCs. The origin of the receptors is a woman aged 40 to 55 in good health and CMV-seropositive.

This CDR3 reads CASSPRVNTEAFF. CDR3 DNA sequence: TGTGCCAGCAGCCCCAGGGTGAACACTGAAGCTTTCTTT. The chain is built from TRBV7-2 and TRBJ1-1, with D possibly TRBD1 on 5 matching bases. The V gene lost 5 bases and the J gene lost 0 bases, with 7 bases spanning the gap. This CDR3 contains 13 residues. CDR1 and CDR2 (germline): SGHTA, FQGNSA.

On this clone itself: One end of the junction varies from germline; a read error may be responsible. Other nucleotide sequences in the sample specify the same CDR3. The chain employs TRBV19 and TRBJ1-2, with 9 bases fitting TRBD1. Germline values: CDR1 LNHDA, CDR2 SQIVND (reference sequence). The CDR3 is made up of 15 amino acids. The CDR3 nucleotides are TGTGCCAGCAGTACAGGGGGCTTTATCGACTATGGCTACACCTTC. Its protein is CASSTGGFIDYGYTF.

This clone has only a few counts. CDR3 in DNA: TGTGCCAGCAGCCCTGAGTGGGGGGATCCAGGGGGCGCGGGAGAGACCCAGTACTTC. It yields the protein CASSPEWGDPGGAGETQYF. The gene calls are TRBV9 and TRBJ2-5; 8 bases fit TRBD1. Looked up from germline, CDR1 is SGDLS and CDR2 is YYNGEE. The CDR3 loop spans 19 amino acids. V shed 4 bases, J shed 4 bases, and the junction held 21 bases outside the gene matches. The complete variable domain, with remaining parts taken from reference TRBV9 and TRBJ2-5, reads DSGVTQTPKHLITATGQRVTLRCSPRSGDLSVYWYQQSLDQGLQFLIQYYNGEERAKGNILERFSAQQFPDLHSELNLSSLELGDSALYFCASSPEWGDPGGAGETQYFGPGTRLLVL.

The V call is TRBV9, the J call TRBJ1-1; 9 bases align to TRBD1. The germline gives CDR1 SGDLS, CDR2 YYNGEE. The CDR3 runs 15 residues. V trimming: 0 bases; J trimming: 6 bases; junction bases outside the gene matches: 6. CDR3 bases: TGTGCCAGCAGCGTAGGTTGGGGACAGGGCTCTGAAGCTTTCTTT. It codes for CASSVGWGQGSEAFF.

The genes are TRBV14 and TRBJ1-1; D may be TRBD1 (5 bases). CDR1 and CDR2 (germline): SGHDN, FVKESK. The CDR3 runs 15 residues. V was shortened by 2 bases and J by 4 bases, with 14 bases between the two germline ends. In nucleotides, the CDR3 is TGTGCCAGCAGCCAACAGGGAGGAGTGTTCACTGAAGCTTTCTTT. It translates to CASSQQGGVFTEAFF.

This chain uses TRBV7-2 with TRBJ1-1; 8 bases line up with TRBD1. CDR1 is SGHTA, CDR2 FQGNSA, per germline. The CDR3 is 16 residues long. With 5 bases clipped from V and 8 bases from J, the junction kept 16 bases outside the gene matches. The CDR3 loop is CASSRGFVGQVVEAFF. The CDR3 DNA reads TGTGCCAGCAGCCGAGGATTCGTGGGACAGGTAGTCGAAGCTTTCTTT. Variable domain in full (rest from reference TRBV7-2 and TRBJ1-1): GAGVSQSPSNKVTEKGKDVELRCDPISGHTALYWYRQSLGQGLEFLIYFQGNSAPDKSGLPSDRFSAERTGGSVSTLTIQRTQQEDSAVYLCASSRGFVGQVVEAFFGQGTRLTVV.

This clone was recorded once. The chain is built from TRBV7-6 and TRBJ2-6; 7 nucleotides align to TRBD1. V lost 5 bases and J lost 2; bases outside the gene matches: 3. Germline values: CDR1 SGHVS, CDR2 FNYEAQ. The CDR3 length is 15 residues. The CDR3 protein is CASSLRGTGANVLTF. The CDR3 coding sequence is TGTGCCAGCAGCCTCAGGGGGACTGGGGCCAACGTCCTGACTTTC.

This clone was observed a few times. The chain joins TRBV6-5 to TRBJ2-1; D might be TRBD2 (6 bases). Trimming removed 4 bases from V and 5 bases from J, with 18 bases in between. CDR1 is MNHEY and CDR2 is SVGAGI in the germline V gene. There are 16 residues in the CDR3. Here the CDR3 reads CASSSPGGVGDNEQFF. CDR3 nucleotides: TGTGCCAGCAGTTCCCCCGGAGGGGTGGGGGACAATGAGCAGTTCTTC.

The chain links TRBV6-5 to TRBJ2-7; 9 bases line up with TRBD1. V was clipped by 5 bases and J by 4 bases; unmatched bases: 9. Germline values: CDR1 MNHEY, CDR2 SVGAGI. The CDR3 loop spans 15 amino acids. CDR3 DNA: TGTGCCAGCAGTCTCGGACAGGGGAATCCATACGAGCAGTACTTC. It translates to CASSLGQGNPYEQYF.

The V gene is TRBV7-9, the J gene TRBJ1-1, with 8 bases fitting TRBD1. This CDR3 is 12 amino acids long. V gave up 7 bases and J gave up 11 bases; unmatched junction bases: 9. Germline lookup yields CDR1 SEHNR and CDR2 FQNEAQ (reference sequence). This CDR3 is CASTLDRGEAFF. DNA for the CDR3: TGTGCCAGCACCCTTGACAGGGGAGAGGCTTTCTTT.

The chain couples TRBV6-5 to TRBJ2-7; the match to TRBD2 covers 8 bases. J gave up 2 bases and V 0 bases, and 3 bases lay outside the gene matches. This CDR3 is 15 amino acids long. From germline, CDR1 is MNHEY and CDR2 SVGAGI. The CDR3 nucleotides read TGTGCCAGCAGTTACTCAGAGGGACTAGCCTACGAGCAGTACTTC. It yields the protein CASSYSEGLAYEQYF.

The gene calls are TRBV7-8 and TRBJ2-3; 8 nucleotides match TRBD2. This CDR3 is built from 16 residues. Germline V lookup: CDR1 SGHVS, CDR2 FQNEAQ. The J segment lost 0 bases and the V segment lost 5 bases, leaving 7 bases of the junction unmatched. CDR3 region: CASSILTSVSTDTQYF. The CDR3 DNA is TGTGCCAGCAGCATCTTGACTAGCGTCAGCACAGATACGCAGTATTTT.

V usage is TRBV5-6 and J usage is TRBJ1-6, with 7 bases that match TRBD1. Germline V gene sequence: CDR1 SGHDT, CDR2 YYEEEE. This CDR3 has 17 amino acids. With V trimmed by 0 bases and J by 10 bases, 13 bases remained unmatched. For the CDR3, the DNA is TGTGCCAGCAGCTTGGAGGGGGCACGGCTCCTGGGCTCACCCCTCCACTTT. Translation: CASSLEGARLLGSPLHF. The full variable domain, with the rest looked up from reference TRBV5-6 and TRBJ1-6, is DAGVTQSPTHLIKTRGQQVTLRCSPKSGHDTVSWYQQALGQGPQFIFQYYEEEERQRGNFPDRFSGHQFPNYSSELNVNALLLGDSALYLCASSLEGARLLGSPLHFGNGTRLTVT.

The chain employs TRBV9 and TRBJ2-1; possibly TRBD2 for D (5 bases). The CDR3 extends over 16 amino acids. CDR1 is SGDLS, CDR2 YYNGEE, per germline. V lost 0 bases to trimming and J lost 0 bases, with 10 bases between them. The CDR3 coding sequence is TGTGCCAGCAGCGTAGGTCTAGCCAGCTCCTACAATGAGCAGTTCTTC. Encoded protein: CASSVGLASSYNEQFF.

The J gene is TRBJ2-7, the V gene TRBV28; 8 nucleotides agree with TRBD2. This CDR3 region has 14 residues. Germline CDR1 reads MDHEN; CDR2 reads SYDVKM. Trimming removed 8 bases from V and 7 bases from J; junction bases left unmatched: 13. The CDR3, as DNA: TGTGCCAGCCGCCCGGGACTAGTGGTGAGGGAGCAGTACTTC. Protein product: CASRPGLVVREQYF.

CDR3 in amino acids: CASSQTSGWGNEQFF. For the CDR3, the DNA is TGTGCCAGCAGCCAGACTAGCGGGTGGGGCAATGAGCAGTTCTTC. The V gene is TRBV11-3, the J gene TRBJ2-1; 10 positions match TRBD2. Germline V gene sequence: CDR1 SGHNT, CDR2 YENEEA. Losses at the gene ends were 5 bases for V and 6 bases for J; bases not matched to a gene: 7. The CDR3 is made up of 15 amino acids.

V gene TRBV7-9 combines with J gene TRBJ1-2; TRBD1 matches at 7 bases. This CDR3 has 16 residues. The germline CDR1 and CDR2 sequences are SEHNR and FQNEAQ (reference sequence). V gave up 5 bases and J gave up 5 bases; unmatched junction bases: 14. CDR3 in amino acids: CASSATGTDNFYGYTF. The DNA of the CDR3 is TGTGCCAGCAGCGCGACCGGGACAGATAACTTTTATGGCTACACCTTC.

The chain recombines TRBV30 with TRBJ2-2; TRBD1 matches 10 bases. Germline V lookup: CDR1 GTSNPN, CDR2 SVGIG (reference sequence). CDR3 length: 14 amino acids. J was trimmed by 5 bases and V by 5 bases; bases with no gene match: 5. The CDR3, as DNA: TGTGCCTGGTATGGGACAGGGGTAACCGGGGAGCTGTTTTTT. Its translation is CAWYGTGVTGELFF.

The rearrangement joins TRBV4-3 to TRBJ2-1; TRBD2 matches at 9 bases. Germline V gene data show CDR1 as LGHNA and CDR2 as YSLEER. CDR3 length equals 16 residues. V gave up 0 bases and J gave up 5 bases; unmatched junction bases: 5. CDR3 loop: CASSQDRRGGHNEQFF. For the CDR3, the DNA is TGCGCCAGCAGCCAAGATAGGCGGGGGGGCCACAATGAGCAGTTCTTC.

The chain employs TRBV5-6 and TRBJ2-1, with D perhaps matching TRBD1 (6 bases). Germline V gene sequence: CDR1 SGHDT, CDR2 YYEEEE. The CDR3 covers 16 residues. The V end was cut by 2 bases, the J end by 4 bases, with 16 bases between. The CDR3 sequence is CASSLDRTGRYNEQFF. The CDR3 DNA is TGTGCCAGCAGCTTAGACAGAACAGGGCGTTACAATGAGCAGTTCTTC.

V is TRBV6-5 and J is TRBJ1-5; no reliable D call. Deletions cut 5 bases from V and 3 bases from J, with 8 bases between. CDR1 is MNHEY, CDR2 SVGAGI, per germline. The CDR3 totals 13 residues. The CDR3 DNA is TGTGCCAGCAGTGCGAAGCTCAATCAGCCCCAGCATTTT. Its translation is CASSAKLNQPQHF.

The CDR3 region is CASSLRGQQPYYGYTF. CDR3 sequence (DNA): TGTGCCAGCAGTTTAAGGGGACAGCAGCCATACTATGGCTACACCTTC. The V gene is TRBV27, the J gene TRBJ1-2; 7 bases are a match to TRBD1. J gave up 3 bases and V 2 bases, and 9 bases lay outside the gene matches. The CDR3 has 16 residues. Germline V gene data show CDR1 as MNHEY and CDR2 as SMNVEV (reference sequence).

The J gene is TRBJ2-5, the V gene TRBV15; 12 bases are a match to TRBD2. Germline V gene lookup returns CDR1 LNHNV and CDR2 YYDKDF (reference sequence). J lost 5 bases, V lost 0 bases, and 4 bases had no gene match. The CDR3 totals 16 residues. CDR3 in amino acids: CATSRDPSGRGETQYF. CDR3 DNA: TGTGCCACCAGCAGAGATCCTAGCGGGAGGGGGGAGACCCAGTACTTC.

V is TRBV28 and J is TRBJ2-5; D call uncertain. CDR1 is MDHEN, CDR2 SYDVKM, per germline. The CDR3 loop spans 13 amino acids. V was pared by 7 bases and J by 2 bases, with 11 bases between. The CDR3 DNA follows: TGTGCCAGCACGGTCACGCTACAAGAGACCCAGTACTTC. This gives the protein CASTVTLQETQYF.

The V call is TRBV28, the J call TRBJ2-2; 9 positions match TRBD2. Per germline, CDR1 MDHEN and CDR2 SYDVKM. V dropped 8 bases and J dropped 4; count of bases not matched to a gene: 8. The CDR3 sequence is 15 residues long. The CDR3 loop is CASGGAGGVTGELFF. For the CDR3, the DNA is TGTGCCAGCGGTGGTGCGGGGGGGGTCACCGGGGAGCTGTTTTTT.

This clone appeared a single time. The genes are TRBV5-6 and TRBJ2-5, with a possible D match to TRBD1 (6 bases). Germline V gene data show CDR1 as SGHDT and CDR2 as YYEEEE. The length of the CDR3 is 16 residues. V was clipped by 3 bases and J by 4 bases, with 19 bases between them. CDR3: CASSYRFQGNVETQYF. In nucleotides, the CDR3 is TGTGCCAGCAGCTACCGATTTCAGGGGAACGTAGAGACCCAGTACTTC.

This clone was seen more than once but under ten times. This chain uses TRBV5-6 with TRBJ2-1, with 9 bases aligning to TRBD2. The CDR3 totals 16 residues. Germline trimming cut 4 bases from V and 4 bases from J; bases unmatched to any gene: 9. Germline loops: CDR1 SGHDT, CDR2 YYEEEE. The CDR3 DNA is TGTGCCAGCAGCAGCCCCGGGACTAGCAGGTACAATGAGCAGTTCTTC. Translation: CASSSPGTSRYNEQFF.

Here the CDR3 DNA reads TGCAGTGCTAGGGAGCCCTATGGCTACACCTTC. It codes for CSAREPYGYTF. The genes are TRBV20-1 and TRBJ1-2; D unresolved. The germline V and J ends were trimmed by 3 bases and 4 bases, with 6 bases remaining between them. CDR3 length equals 11 residues. Germline CDR1 and CDR2: DFQATT and SNEGSKA (reference sequence).

CDR3 in amino acids: CASSSGSPTYYEQYF. The CDR3 bases are TGTGCCAGCAGCTCAGGGTCTCCAACTTACTACGAGCAGTACTTC. The V gene is TRBV11-2, the J gene TRBJ2-7; D is perhaps TRBD1 (5 bases). The V end was cut by 4 bases, the J end by 3 bases, with 16 bases between. There are 15 residues in the CDR3. Germline lookup yields CDR1 SGHAT and CDR2 FQNNGV.

The CDR3 loop reads CASRMRAGSAGANVLTF. DNA for the CDR3: TGTGCCAGTAGAATGAGGGCGGGATCGGCTGGGGCCAACGTCCTGACTTTC. The chain employs TRBV19 and TRBJ2-6; D might be TRBD2 (6 bases). Looked up from germline, CDR1 is LNHDA and CDR2 is SQIVND (reference sequence). The CDR3 has 17 amino acids. The V and J ends lost 6 bases and 2 bases respectively, with 17 bases between them. Full variable domain (rest looked up from reference TRBV19 and TRBJ2-6): DGGITQSPKYLFRKEGQNVTLSCEQNLNHDAMYWYRQDPGQGLRLIYYSQIVNDFQKGDIAEGYSVSREKKESFPLTVTSAQKNPTAFYLCASRMRAGSAGANVLTFGAGSRLTVL.

The chain carries TRBV4-3 and TRBJ2-3; 11 bases align to TRBD2. Unmatched junction bases numbered 3, after V lost 3 bases and J lost 1 base. The germline V gene encodes CDR1 LGHNA and CDR2 YSLEER. The CDR3 extends over 16 amino acids. The CDR3: CASSHLLAGGTDTQYF. As DNA, the CDR3 is TGCGCCAGCAGCCACTTACTAGCGGGGGGCACAGATACGCAGTATTTT.

This chain's CDR3 is CASSWGWRLQDNEQFF. Written as DNA, the CDR3 is TGCGCCAGCAGCTGGGGATGGCGGCTACAGGACAATGAGCAGTTCTTC. The J gene is TRBJ2-1, the V gene TRBV5-1, with a weak D call TRBD1 (5 bases). The CDR3 runs to 16 residues. CDR1 is SGHRS, CDR2 YFSETQ, per germline. V was cut by 3 bases and J by 5 bases, with 18 bases left in between.